The clone carrying this TCR beta chain was seen repeatedly, ten times or more. These data belong to a study of Graves' ophthalmopathy and Graves' hyperthyroidism. Looking at the study overall: At the time of initial diagnosis and before any treatment, peripheral blood was collected.

RNA transcripts provided the template for amplifying TCR beta CDR3 regions. After a first-round RT-PCR with HTBI primers, a second-round multiplex PCR was run. TCRdb ran MiXCR on the multiplex PCR reads and lists one entry per CDR3 protein. The table lists almost 400,000 distinct CDR3 sequences, about 16% of them singletons. The evidence that diagnosis relied on was clinical symptoms, serum thyroxine, TRAb, thyroid ultrasound and orbital computed tomography. There are 14 residues in the CDR3. V gave up 1 base and J gave up 3 bases, with 9 bases separating them. Germline assignment: CDR1 MNHEY and CDR2 SVGAGI.

V is TRBV6-5 and J is TRBJ1-2; D not resolved. Material for sequencing was peripheral blood. The receptor was derived from a woman between 18 and 30 years old with Graves' ophthalmopathy. The CDR3 nucleotides read TGTGCCAGCAGTTACTGGCTCGGAGACTATGGCTACACCTTC. Translation gives CASSYWLGDYGYTF.